This TCR beta chain stems from a study of T cells in Graves' hyperthyroidism and ophthalmopathy. V dropped 6 bases and J dropped 2 bases, with 12 bases sitting between them. Germline V gene lookup returns CDR1 SNHLY and CDR2 FYNNEI. This CDR3 is built from 14 residues. This sample holds PBMCs from roughly 10 ml fresh peripheral blood. At least ten counts were recorded for this clonotype. It was RNA transcripts that yielded the amplified TCR beta CDR3 regions. In the first-round RT-PCR of the TCR CDR3, the HTBI primer set was used. MiXCR, run by TCRdb on the multiplex PCR reads, gives a single entry per CDR3 protein. The data show about 620,000 distinct CDR3 sequences, around 15% seen once.

The clonotype originates from a woman in her twenties or thirties with Graves' hyperthyroidism. This chain joins TRBV2 and TRBJ2-3; perhaps D is TRBD1 or TRBD2 (5 bases each). The specimen sequenced was blood. The CDR3 DNA reads as TGTGCCAGCAGAGTTGAGGGGTACACAGATACGCAGTATTTT. Its protein is CASRVEGYTDTQYF.